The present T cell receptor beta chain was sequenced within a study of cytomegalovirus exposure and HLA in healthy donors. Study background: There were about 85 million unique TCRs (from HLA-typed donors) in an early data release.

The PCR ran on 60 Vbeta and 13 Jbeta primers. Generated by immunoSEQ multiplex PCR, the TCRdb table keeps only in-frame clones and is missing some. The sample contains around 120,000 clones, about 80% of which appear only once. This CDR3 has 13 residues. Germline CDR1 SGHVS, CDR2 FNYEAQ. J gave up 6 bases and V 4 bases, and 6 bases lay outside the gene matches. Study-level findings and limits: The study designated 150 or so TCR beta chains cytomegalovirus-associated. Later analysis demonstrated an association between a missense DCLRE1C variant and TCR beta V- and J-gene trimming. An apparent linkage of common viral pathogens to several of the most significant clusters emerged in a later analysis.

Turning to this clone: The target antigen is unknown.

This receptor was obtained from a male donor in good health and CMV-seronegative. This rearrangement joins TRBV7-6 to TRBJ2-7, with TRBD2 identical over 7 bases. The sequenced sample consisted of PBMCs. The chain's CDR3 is CASSYGEGFEQYF. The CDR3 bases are TGTGCCAGCAGCTATGGGGAGGGGTTCGAGCAGTACTTC. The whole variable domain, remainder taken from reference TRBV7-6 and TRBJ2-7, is GAGVSQSPRYKVTKRGQDVALRCDPISGHVSLYWYRQALGQGPEFLTYFNYEAQQDKSGLPNDRFSAERPEGSISTLTIQRTEQRDSAMYRCASSYGEGFEQYFGPGTRLTVT.